The text below deals with one T cell receptor beta chain. Antigen unknown. Germline CDR1 and CDR2: SEHNR and FQNEAQ (reference sequence). CDR3 length equals 14 residues. The ends were cut back, 8 bases at V and 4 bases at J, with 17 bases in the middle. Assay: immunoSEQ multiplex PCR; the TCRdb copy retains only in-frame clones and omits some. Of 65,000 to 90,000 clones in the sample, 80% to 95% were seen once. These data are taken from a study of graft-versus-host responses after intestinal transplantation. The overall study: Each transplant was multivisceral, liver-intestinal, or isolated intestinal. Following induction with anti-thymocyte globulin, all recipients were given tacrolimus and steroids for 2 to 4 years.

The study's findings and limits: GvH clones surfaced in recipient marrow, some emerging earlier in ileum or blood. An association linked early post-transplant HvG declines with peak circulating GvH clone levels.

The chain uses TRBV7-9 and TRBJ1-1; D is undetermined. Sequencing was performed on unstimulated CD8+ T cells sorted from spleen or lymph node cells, taken before transplant. The sequence came from a human donor who was the organ donor for an intestinal transplant. The CDR3 here is CASSKPRAGTEAFF. The CDR3 bases are TGTGCCAGCTCCAAACCGAGGGCCGGCACTGAAGCTTTCTTT.